The present T cell receptor beta chain was sequenced within a study of T cells in Graves' hyperthyroidism and ophthalmopathy. Findings and caveats of the study: Ophthalmopathy prediction by the model preceded onset by a median approximately 5.9 months.

TCR beta CDR3 sequences were amplified from RNA transcripts. First-round RT-PCR of the TCR CDR3 relied on the HTBI primer set. TCRdb used MiXCR to reprocess the multiplex PCR reads, holding one entry per CDR3 protein. The sample includes 150,000 to 200,000 distinct CDR3 sequences, more than 15% seen only once; the top ten take roughly 30%. For Graves' hyperthyroidism to be stable, ophthalmopathy could not progress within 18 months. Hyperthyroidism patients were newly diagnosed, had disease duration under 2 months, and were aged 18 to 65 years. Diagnoses were made from clinical symptoms, serum measures (thyroxine and TRAb), thyroid ultrasound and orbital computed tomography. This clonotype was seen repeatedly, ten times or more. Its antigen is not identified. Germline V CDR1 and CDR2: MNHEY, SVGEGT. This CDR3 contains 14 residues. V lost 7 bases, J lost 7 bases, and 8 bases stayed unmatched.

This chain links TRBV6-2 or TRBV6-3 with TRBJ2-1; TRBD1 matches at 9 bases. This receptor was obtained from a woman between 45 and 60 years old with Graves' hyperthyroidism. The sequenced material came from blood. CDR3 in DNA: TGTGCCAGCACGGGACAGGGCTGGGGGAATGAGCAGTTCTTC. It translates to CASTGQGWGNEQFF.